This TCR beta chain was recovered during a study of T cell responses to AZD1222 COVID-19 vaccine. Method: immunoSEQ multiplex PCR; TCRdb's copy keeps in-frame clones and lacks some. The sample contains about 92,000 clones, about nine tenths of which appear only once. Unmatched junction bases numbered 3, after V lost 4 bases and J lost 7 bases. Germline V gives CDR1 SGHRS, CDR2 YFSETQ. The CDR3 extends over 14 amino acids. A word on this clone: The antigen remains undetermined.

Notes on the study in general: AZD1222 recipients seropositive at baseline numbered only six or seven.

The input for sequencing was peripheral blood, taken on day 0 of AZD1222 vaccination. The chain joins TRBV5-1 to TRBJ1-6, with 9 bases aligning to TRBD1. The source of this sequence is an adult in good health. The CDR3 coding sequence is TGCGCCAGCAGCCGGGACAGGGAGAATTCACCCCTCCACTTT. It is translated as CASSRDRENSPLHF. Complete variable domain (other parts from reference TRBV5-1 and TRBJ1-6): KAGVTQTPRYLIKTRGQQVTLSCSPISGHRSVSWYQQTPGQGLQFLFEYFSETQRNKGNFPGRFSGRQFSNSRSEMNVSTLELGDSALYLCASSRDRENSPLHFGNGTRLTVT.